This T cell receptor (beta chain) appears in the sequencing data of a study of cytomegalovirus exposure and HLA in healthy donors. In its sample, this clone is medium-sized. PCR amplification relied on 60 Vbeta primers (plus 13 Jbeta primers). Assay: immunoSEQ multiplex PCR; the TCRdb copy retains only in-frame clones and omits some. The table has about 62,000 clones, 70% to 85% seen once. Germline lookup yields CDR1 MRHNA and CDR2 SNTAGT. The CDR3 spans 14 residues. Trimming pared 2 bases from V and 2 bases from J, leaving 8 bases between. The V call is TRBV6-4, the J call TRBJ2-3, with D perhaps matching TRBD2 (7 bases). Sample: PBMCs. The TCR was taken from a man in his sixties in good health and CMV-seropositive. The CDR3 protein is CASSDGGATDTQYF. The DNA for the CDR3 is TGTGCCAGCAGTGACGGGGGGGCCACAGATACGCAGTATTTT.